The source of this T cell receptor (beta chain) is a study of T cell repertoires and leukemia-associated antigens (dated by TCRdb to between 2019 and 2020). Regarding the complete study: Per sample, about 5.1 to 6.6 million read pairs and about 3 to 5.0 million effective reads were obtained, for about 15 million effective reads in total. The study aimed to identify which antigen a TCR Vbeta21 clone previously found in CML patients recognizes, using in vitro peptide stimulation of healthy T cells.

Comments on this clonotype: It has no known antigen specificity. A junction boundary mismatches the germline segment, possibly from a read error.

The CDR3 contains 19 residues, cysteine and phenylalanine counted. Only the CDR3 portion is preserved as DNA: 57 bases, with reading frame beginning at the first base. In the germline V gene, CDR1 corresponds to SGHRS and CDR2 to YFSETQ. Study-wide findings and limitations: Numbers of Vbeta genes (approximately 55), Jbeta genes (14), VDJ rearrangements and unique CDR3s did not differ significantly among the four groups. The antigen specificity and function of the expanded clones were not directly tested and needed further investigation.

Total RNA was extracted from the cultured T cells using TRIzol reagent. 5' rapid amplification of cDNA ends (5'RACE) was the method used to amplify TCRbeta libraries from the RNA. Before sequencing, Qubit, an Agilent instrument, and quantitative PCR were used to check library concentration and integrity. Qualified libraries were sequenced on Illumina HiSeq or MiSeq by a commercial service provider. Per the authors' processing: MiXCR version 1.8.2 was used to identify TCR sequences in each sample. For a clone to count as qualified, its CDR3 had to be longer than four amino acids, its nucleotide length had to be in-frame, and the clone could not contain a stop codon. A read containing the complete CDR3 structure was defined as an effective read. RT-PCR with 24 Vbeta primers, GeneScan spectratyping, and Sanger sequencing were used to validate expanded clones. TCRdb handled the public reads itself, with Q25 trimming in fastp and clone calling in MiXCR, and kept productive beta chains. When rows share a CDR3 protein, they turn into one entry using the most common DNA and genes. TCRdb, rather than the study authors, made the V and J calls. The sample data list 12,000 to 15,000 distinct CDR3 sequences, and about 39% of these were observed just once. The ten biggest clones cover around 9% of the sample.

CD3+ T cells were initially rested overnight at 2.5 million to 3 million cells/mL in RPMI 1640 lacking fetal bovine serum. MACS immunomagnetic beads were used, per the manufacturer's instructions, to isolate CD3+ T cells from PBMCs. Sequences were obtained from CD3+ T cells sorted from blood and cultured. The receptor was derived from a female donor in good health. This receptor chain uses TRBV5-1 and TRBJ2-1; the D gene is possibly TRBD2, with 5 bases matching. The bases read TGCGCCAGCAGAAGGTTTCCGGGTATAGCGAGATTATCCTACGATGAGCAGTTCTTC. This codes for CASRRFPGIARLSYDEQFF.